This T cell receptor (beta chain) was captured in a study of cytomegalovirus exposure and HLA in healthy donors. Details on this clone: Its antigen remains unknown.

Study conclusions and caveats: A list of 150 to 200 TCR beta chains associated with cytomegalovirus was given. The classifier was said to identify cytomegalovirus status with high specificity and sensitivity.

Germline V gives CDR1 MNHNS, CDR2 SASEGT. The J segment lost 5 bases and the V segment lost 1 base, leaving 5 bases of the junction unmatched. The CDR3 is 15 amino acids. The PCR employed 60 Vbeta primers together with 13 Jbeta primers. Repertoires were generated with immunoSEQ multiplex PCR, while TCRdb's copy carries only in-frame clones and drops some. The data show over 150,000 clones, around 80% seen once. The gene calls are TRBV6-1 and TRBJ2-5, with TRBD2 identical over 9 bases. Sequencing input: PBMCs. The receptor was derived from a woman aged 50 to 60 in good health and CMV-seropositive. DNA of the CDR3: TGTGCCAGCAGTGAAGTTAGCGGGGGAGGGGAGACCCAGTACTTC. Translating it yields CASSEVSGGGETQYF.